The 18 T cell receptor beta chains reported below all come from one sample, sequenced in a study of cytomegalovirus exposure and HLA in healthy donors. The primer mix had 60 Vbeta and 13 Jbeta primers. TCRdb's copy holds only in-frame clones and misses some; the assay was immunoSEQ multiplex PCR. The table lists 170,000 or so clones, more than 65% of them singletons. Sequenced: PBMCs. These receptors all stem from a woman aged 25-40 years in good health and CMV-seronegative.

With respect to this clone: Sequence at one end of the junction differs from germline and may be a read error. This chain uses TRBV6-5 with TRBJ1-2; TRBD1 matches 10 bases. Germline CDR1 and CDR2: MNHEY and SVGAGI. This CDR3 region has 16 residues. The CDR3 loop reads CASSYSWTGGNYGYPF. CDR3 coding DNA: TGTGCCAGCAGTTACTCATGGACAGGGGGGAATTATGGCTACCCCTTC.

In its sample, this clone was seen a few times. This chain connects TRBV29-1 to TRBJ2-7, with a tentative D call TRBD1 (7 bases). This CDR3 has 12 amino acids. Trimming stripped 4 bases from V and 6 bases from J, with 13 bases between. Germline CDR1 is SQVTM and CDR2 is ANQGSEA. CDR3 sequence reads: CSVVTRGAEQYF. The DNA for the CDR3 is TGCAGCGTTGTTACCAGGGGGGCCGAGCAGTACTTC.

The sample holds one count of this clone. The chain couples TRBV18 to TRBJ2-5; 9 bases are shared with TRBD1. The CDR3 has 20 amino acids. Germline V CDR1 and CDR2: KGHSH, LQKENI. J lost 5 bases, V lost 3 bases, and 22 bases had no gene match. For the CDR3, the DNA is TGTGCCAGCTCACCGTCCCTGACCGGGACAGGGTATCCCCGCGTGGAGACCCAGTACTTC. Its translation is CASSPSLTGTGYPRVETQYF.

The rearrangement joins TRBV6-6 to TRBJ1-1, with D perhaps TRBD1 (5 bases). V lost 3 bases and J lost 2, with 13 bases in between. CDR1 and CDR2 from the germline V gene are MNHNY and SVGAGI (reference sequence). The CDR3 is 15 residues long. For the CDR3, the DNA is TGTGCCAGCAGTTATCAAGGGGCCCGAAACACTGAAGCTTTCTTT. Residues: CASSYQGARNTEAFF.

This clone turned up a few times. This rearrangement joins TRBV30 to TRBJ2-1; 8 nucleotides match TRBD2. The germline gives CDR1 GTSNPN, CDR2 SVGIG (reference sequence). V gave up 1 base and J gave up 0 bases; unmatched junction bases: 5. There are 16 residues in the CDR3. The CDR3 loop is CAWSAPSGPSYNEQFF. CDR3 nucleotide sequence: TGTGCCTGGAGTGCCCCTAGCGGGCCCTCCTACAATGAGCAGTTCTTC. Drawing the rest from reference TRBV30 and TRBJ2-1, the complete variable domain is SQTIHQWPATLVQPVGSPLSLECTVEGTSNPNLYWYRQAAGRGLQLLFYSVGIGQISSEVPQNLSASRPQDRQFILSSKKLLLSDSGFYLCAWSAPSGPSYNEQFFGPGTRLTVL.

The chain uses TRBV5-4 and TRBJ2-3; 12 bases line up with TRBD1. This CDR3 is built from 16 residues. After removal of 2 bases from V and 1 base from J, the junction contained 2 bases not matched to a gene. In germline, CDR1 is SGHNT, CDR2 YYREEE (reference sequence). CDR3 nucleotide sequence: TGTGCCAGCAGCTTCGGGACAGGGGGCGGCACAGATACGCAGTATTTT. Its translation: CASSFGTGGGTDTQYF.

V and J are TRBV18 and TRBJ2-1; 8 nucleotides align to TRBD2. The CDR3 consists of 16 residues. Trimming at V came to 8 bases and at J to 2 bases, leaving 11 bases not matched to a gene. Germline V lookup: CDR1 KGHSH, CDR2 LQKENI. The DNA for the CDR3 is TGTGCCAGCCGGACTTTAGCGGGACCCACCTACAATGAGCAGTTCTTC. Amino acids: CASRTLAGPTYNEQFF.

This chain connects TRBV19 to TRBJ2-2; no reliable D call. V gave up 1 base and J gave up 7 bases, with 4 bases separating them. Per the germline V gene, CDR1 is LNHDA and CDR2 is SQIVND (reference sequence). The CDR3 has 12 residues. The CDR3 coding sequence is TGTGCCAGTAGTATAGGAGGCGGGGAGCTGTTTTTT. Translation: CASSIGGGELFF.

In DNA form, the CDR3 reads TGCAGCGTTGAGAAGGGTCCCCGGGGAGATACGCAGTATTTT. The encoded protein is CSVEKGPRGDTQYF. V gene TRBV29-1 combines with J gene TRBJ2-3; D is possibly TRBD2 (5 bases). CDR3 length: 14 amino acids. Germline-derived CDR1 and CDR2 are SQVTM and ANQGSEA. V was shortened by 3 bases and J by 5 bases, with 15 bases between the two germline ends.

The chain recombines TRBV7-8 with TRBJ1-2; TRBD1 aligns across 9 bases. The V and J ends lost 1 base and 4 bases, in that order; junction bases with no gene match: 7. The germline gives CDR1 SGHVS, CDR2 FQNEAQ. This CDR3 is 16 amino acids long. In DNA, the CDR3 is TGTGCCAGCAGCTTAGGCCGGGACAGGGAAGGCTATGGCTACACCTTC. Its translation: CASSLGRDREGYGYTF.

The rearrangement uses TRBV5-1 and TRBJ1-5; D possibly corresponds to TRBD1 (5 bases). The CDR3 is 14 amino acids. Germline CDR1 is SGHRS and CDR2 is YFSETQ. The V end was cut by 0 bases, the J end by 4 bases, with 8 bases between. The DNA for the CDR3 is TGCGCCAGCAGCTTGGGGTCAGGGAATCAGCCCCAGCATTTT. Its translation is CASSLGSGNQPQHF. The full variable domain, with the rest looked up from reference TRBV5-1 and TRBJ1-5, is KAGVTQTPRYLIKTRGQQVTLSCSPISGHRSVSWYQQTPGQGLQFLFEYFSETQRNKGNFPGRFSGRQFSNSRSEMNVSTLELGDSALYLCASSLGSGNQPQHFGDGTRLSIL.

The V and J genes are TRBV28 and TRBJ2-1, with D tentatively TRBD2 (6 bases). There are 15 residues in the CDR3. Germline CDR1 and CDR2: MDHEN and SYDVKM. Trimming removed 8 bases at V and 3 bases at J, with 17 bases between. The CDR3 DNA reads TGTGCCAGCTCTCTACCCGGGAGTGTCTACAATGAGCAGTTCTTC. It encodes CASSLPGSVYNEQFF.

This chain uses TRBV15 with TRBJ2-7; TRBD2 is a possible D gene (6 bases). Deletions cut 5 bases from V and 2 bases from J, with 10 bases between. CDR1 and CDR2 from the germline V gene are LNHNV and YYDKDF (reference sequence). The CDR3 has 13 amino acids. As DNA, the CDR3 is TGTGCCACCAGCCGGGACTTTACCTACGAGCAGTACTTC. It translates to CATSRDFTYEQYF.

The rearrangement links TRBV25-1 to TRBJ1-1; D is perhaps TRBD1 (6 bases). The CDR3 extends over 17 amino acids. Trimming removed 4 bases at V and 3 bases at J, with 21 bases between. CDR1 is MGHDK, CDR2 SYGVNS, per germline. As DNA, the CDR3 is TGTGCCAGCAGTGCACCGCGGGGGCGGGGAGGAGACACTGAAGCTTTCTTT. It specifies CASSAPRGRGGDTEAFF.

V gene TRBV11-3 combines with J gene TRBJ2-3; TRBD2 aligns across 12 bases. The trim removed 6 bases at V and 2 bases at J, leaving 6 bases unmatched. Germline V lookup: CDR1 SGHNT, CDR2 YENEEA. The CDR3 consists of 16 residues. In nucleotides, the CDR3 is TGTGCCAGCAGTCGATCTAGCGGGGGGGACACAGATACGCAGTATTTT. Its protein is CASSRSSGGDTDTQYF.

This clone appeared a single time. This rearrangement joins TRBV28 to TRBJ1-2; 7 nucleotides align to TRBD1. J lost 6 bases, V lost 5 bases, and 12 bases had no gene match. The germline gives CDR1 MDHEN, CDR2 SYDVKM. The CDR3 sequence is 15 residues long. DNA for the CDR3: TGTGCCAGCAGTCTCGACAGGACAGGTGTGGATGGCTACACCTTC. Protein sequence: CASSLDRTGVDGYTF.

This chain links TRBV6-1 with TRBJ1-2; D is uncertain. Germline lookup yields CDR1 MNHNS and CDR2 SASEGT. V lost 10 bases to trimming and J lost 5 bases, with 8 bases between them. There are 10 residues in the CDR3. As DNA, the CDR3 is TGTGCCACCTCGAGGTATGGCTACACCTTC. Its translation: CATSRYGYTF.

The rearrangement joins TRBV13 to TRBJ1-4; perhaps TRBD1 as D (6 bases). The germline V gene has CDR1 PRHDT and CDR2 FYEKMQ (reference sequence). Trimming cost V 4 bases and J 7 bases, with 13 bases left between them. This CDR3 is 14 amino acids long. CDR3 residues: CASSSYREGEKLFF. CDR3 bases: TGTGCCAGCAGCTCCTACAGGGAAGGTGAAAAACTGTTTTTT. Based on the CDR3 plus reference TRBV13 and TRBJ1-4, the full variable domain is AAGVIQSPRHLIKEKRETATLKCYPIPRHDTVYWYQQGPGQDPQFLISFYEKMQSDKGSIPDRFSAQQFSDYHSELNMSSLELGDSALYFCASSSYREGEKLFFGSGTQLSVL.